This T cell receptor beta chain was sequenced for a study of blood T cell repertoires in COVID-19. Overall study context: COVID-19 samples from acute and convalescent phases originated in the United States, Italy and Spain.

Method: immunoSEQ multiplex PCR; TCRdb's copy keeps in-frame clones and lacks some. The profile covers 200,000 to 300,000 clones, with about 87% appearing a single time and 2% to 2.5% taken by the ten largest. The CDR3 is made up of 15 amino acids. CDR1 is SGHRS and CDR2 is YFSETQ in the germline V gene. Trimming removed 1 base at V and 2 bases at J, with 13 bases between. Material for sequencing was PBMCs or T cells enriched from blood (not recorded which). V and J are TRBV5-1 and TRBJ2-7, with D hard to call. This receptor was identified in a woman aged 40 to 50 with acute COVID-19. The CDR3 protein is CASSLRRQTTYEQYF. In nucleotides, the CDR3 is TGCGCCAGCAGCTTGAGGCGGCAAACAACCTACGAGCAGTACTTC.